This TCR beta chain was profiled in a study of T cell responses to AZD1222 COVID-19 vaccine (dated by TCRdb to the early 2020s). Regarding the research as a whole: TCR sequencing was performed for over 230 trial participants, of whom about 200 were given two doses of AZD1222 and around 25 were given two doses of MenACWY control vaccine. Trial participants were enrolled into age subgroups of 18-55, 56-69 and 70-plus years, which contained roughly 140, 27 and 60 TCR-sequenced participants, respectively. General study outcomes and caveats: Conclusions about previously exposed vaccinees were limited because only a handful of AZD1222 recipients were SARS-CoV-2 seropositive at baseline. The whole spike protein was spanned by vaccine-associated CD4 TCRs, and dominant responses were seen in regions 160-218 and 743-854. No day 14 peak-response samples were available, so repertoires were characterized only after the peak T cell response. After two AZD1222 doses, spike-specific TCR breadth and depth were significantly higher than at day 0 and than in MenACWY recipients. Most participants were white British and females outnumbered males, and the authors suggested that clonal diversity may have been underestimated. The 56-69-year group was small, and its depth increase did not reach significance, likely because of low power. Epitopes outside the regions mutated in the B.1.351 and B.1.1.7 variants were reportedly recognized by nearly half of the unique spike-specific TCRs.

V and J are truncated by 5 bases and 4 bases respectively, leaving an intervening sequence of 9 bases. In the germline V gene, CDR1 corresponds to SGHVS and CDR2 to FQNEAQ. From cysteine to phenylalanine, the CDR3 is 13 amino acids long. CDR3 DNA is the only sequence kept; it has 39 bases, read in frame from the first base. The meaning of the sample's time point label: about 28 days (+/-7) after the second vaccine dose. AZD1222 recipients whose second dose came at about 4 weeks and those whose second dose came at about 12 weeks were combined into one group, since spike-specific TCR depth and breadth did not differ between the two schedules. Vaccinee samples came from UK trials COV001 and COV002, including a single-blind randomized controlled phase 2/3 trial of AZD1222 (ChAdOx1 nCoV-19) in healthy adults. Trial participant PBMC samples were collected at day 0 and day 28 after the second dose for TCRbeta chain sequencing.

A single count supports this clone. Its cognate antigen has yet to be identified. No per-base quality is available; no much larger clone lies one base away. The CDR3 regions of human TCRbeta chains were analyzed by immunosequencing. For the original study's pipeline: Repertoire TCRs were matched against a reference library of SARS-CoV-2-specific TCRs generated with the MIRA antigen-specificity platform. Breadth meant the fraction of unique TCRs that were SARS-CoV-2-associated, whereas depth meant the fraction of total T cells that were SARS-CoV-2-associated. Using the MIRA data, each spike-specific TCR was mapped to the spike region that the TCR reacts to and placed in a CD4 or CD8 class. Log10-transformed breadth and depth values were compared by one-way ANOVA with Sidak's multiple comparisons tests. TCRdb's version of the immuneACCESS table is confined to in-frame rearrangements and falls short of the full clone set. An unresolved V gene accounts for under half of the shortfall where checked; the remainder is of unknown origin. V, J and clone size reflect that table, while D and trimming were determined from the DNA. Within this sample are under 130,000 clones, with approximately 90% of them counted one time only. Around 2.3% of the sample belongs to the ten largest clones.

The sequence joins TRBV7-8 to TRBJ1-5; matching of 5 bases hints at TRBD1 as the D gene. The origin of this receptor is an adult who received the AZD1222 COVID-19 vaccine. Sequencing used peripheral blood, obtained 28 days after the second AZD1222 dose. The CDR3 protein: CASSLDRNQPQHF. Read as DNA, the sequence is TGTGCCAGCAGCCTCGACAGAAATCAGCCCCAGCATTTT.